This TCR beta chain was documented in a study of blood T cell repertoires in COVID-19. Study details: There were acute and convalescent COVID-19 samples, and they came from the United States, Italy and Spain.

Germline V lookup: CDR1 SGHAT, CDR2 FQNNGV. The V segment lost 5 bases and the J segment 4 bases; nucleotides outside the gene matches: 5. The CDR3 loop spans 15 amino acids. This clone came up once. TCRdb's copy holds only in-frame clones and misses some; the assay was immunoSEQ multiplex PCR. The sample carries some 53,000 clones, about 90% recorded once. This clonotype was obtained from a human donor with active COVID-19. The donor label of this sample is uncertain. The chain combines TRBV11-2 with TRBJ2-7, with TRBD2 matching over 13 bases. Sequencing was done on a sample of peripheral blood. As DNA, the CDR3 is TGTGCCAGCAGCCGACTAGCGGGGGGATCGTACGAGCAGTACTTC. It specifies CASSRLAGGSYEQYF.